Shown below are 30 T cell receptor beta chains from a single sample sequenced in a study of vaccination effects on CD4 cells after COVID-19. Assay: immunoSEQ multiplex PCR; the TCRdb copy retains only in-frame clones and omits some. This table holds 66,000 or so clones, around 70% found once. Between days 10 and 11 of culture, CD4+ T cells were separated out. The cohort was immunized with two doses of either the BNT162b2 or mRNA-1273 vaccine. Antigens of these TCRs are unknown. Material: CD4+ T cells from PBMCs cultured without peptide, obtained after COVID-19 vaccination. These receptors were obtained from a human donor who received a COVID-19 vaccine.

This clone came up a few times. Here the CDR3 reads CASRLGTEAFF. In DNA, the CDR3 is TGTGCCAGCAGGCTTGGCACTGAAGCTTTCTTT. The chain uses TRBV5-6 and TRBJ1-1; no reliable D call. The germline V gene has CDR1 SGHDT and CDR2 YYEEEE. The CDR3 length is 11 residues. Trimming left V 5 bases short and J 4 bases short, with 6 bases between.

The rearrangement joins TRBV4-1 to TRBJ2-2; D gene unclear. This CDR3 contains 14 residues. Trimming shortened V by 4 bases and J by 0 bases, and 6 bases separated the two germline ends. Germline lookup yields CDR1 MGHRA and CDR2 YSYEKL. DNA for the CDR3: TGCGCCAGCAGCCCGGGCGCGAACACCGGGGAGCTGTTTTTT. Translation gives CASSPGANTGELFF.

J is TRBJ2-1 and V is TRBV10-3, with 8 positions matching TRBD1. Per the germline V gene, CDR1 is ENHRY and CDR2 is SYGVKD. This CDR3 comprises 12 residues. V lost 6 bases to trimming and J lost 9 bases; unmatched junction nucleotides: 4. As DNA, the CDR3 is TGTGCCATCAGAGTGACAGGGGTTGAGCAGTTCTTC. Encoded protein: CAIRVTGVEQFF.

This clone was seen a handful of times. The V and J genes are TRBV2 and TRBJ2-2; no definite D call. V dropped 6 bases and J dropped 1 base, with 3 bases sitting between them. The germline V gene encodes CDR1 SNHLY and CDR2 FYNNEI. There are 12 residues in the CDR3. In DNA form, the CDR3 reads TGTGCCAGCAGCCAGAACACCGGGGAGCTGTTTTTT. It codes for CASSQNTGELFF. Using reference TRBV2 and TRBJ2-2 for the parts outside the CDR3, the full variable domain is EPEVTQTPSHQVTQMGQEVILRCVPISNHLYFYWYRQILGQKVEFLVSFYNNEISEKSEIFDDQFSVERPDGSNFTLKIRSTKLEDSAMYFCASSQNTGELFFGEGSRLTVL.

This chain uses TRBV28 with TRBJ2-1; 9 nucleotides align to TRBD2. The germline gives CDR1 MDHEN, CDR2 SYDVKM. The trim removed 6 bases at V and 9 bases at J, leaving 12 bases unmatched. There are 15 residues in the CDR3. CDR3 protein: CASSPSLAGLGEQFF. CDR3 DNA sequence: TGTGCCAGCAGCCCTAGCCTAGCGGGGCTGGGTGAGCAGTTCTTC.

The V call is TRBV5-1, the J call TRBJ2-3, with D perhaps given as TRBD1 or TRBD2 (5 bases each). CDR3 length: 15 residues. Trimming removed 0 bases from V and 0 bases from J, with 8 bases in between. Germline V gene data show CDR1 as SGHRS and CDR2 as YFSETQ. CDR3 amino acids: CASSLVGRSTDTQYF. DNA of the CDR3: TGCGCCAGCAGCTTGGTGGGACGGAGCACAGATACGCAGTATTTT. Looking up the rest from reference TRBV5-1 and TRBJ2-3 gives the full variable domain: KAGVTQTPRYLIKTRGQQVTLSCSPISGHRSVSWYQQTPGQGLQFLFEYFSETQRNKGNFPGRFSGRQFSNSRSEMNVSTLELGDSALYLCASSLVGRSTDTQYFGPGTRLTVL.

V gene TRBV7-2 combines with J gene TRBJ1-1; D not certain. The germline V gene encodes CDR1 SGHTA and CDR2 FQGNSA. The CDR3 runs to 13 residues. Trimming cost V 1 base and J 1 base, with 4 bases left between them. CDR3 protein: CASSLDRNTEAFF. CDR3 coding DNA: TGTGCCAGCAGCTTAGATCGGAACACTGAAGCTTTCTTT.

The V and J genes are TRBV12-5 and TRBJ2-3, with D possibly being TRBD2 (6 bases). The germline gives CDR1 LGHNT, CDR2 FRNRAP. V lost 2 bases to trimming and J lost 0 bases, with 18 bases between them. The CDR3 length is 18 residues. The CDR3 DNA follows: TGTGCTAGTGGTTTGATAGGGGACGGGAGACCTAGCACAGATACGCAGTATTTT. Protein product: CASGLIGDGRPSTDTQYF.

This clone was observed a few times. V is TRBV4-2 and J is TRBJ2-3; D possibly matches TRBD1 or TRBD2 (6 bases each). Germline values: CDR1 LGHNA, CDR2 YNFKEQ. Trimming stripped 0 bases from V and 6 bases from J, with 13 bases between. This CDR3 comprises 15 residues. Written as DNA, the CDR3 is TGTGCCAGCAGCCAAGATGGAGGGGGGCCCGATACGCAGTATTTT. Translating gives CASSQDGGGPDTQYF.

This clone was detected only a few times. The chain recombines TRBV5-8 with TRBJ1-3, with D perhaps matching TRBD1 (6 bases). The V end lost 0 bases, the J end lost 0 bases, and 13 bases lay between the germline ends. The germline CDR1 and CDR2 sequences are SGHTS and YDEGEE. This CDR3 spans 17 amino acids. The CDR3 DNA follows: TGTGCCAGCAGCTTGGTGGCAGGGGCTTTCTCTGGAAACACCATATATTTT. Protein sequence: CASSLVAGAFSGNTIYF.

This clone came up once. This sequence joins TRBV7-9 and TRBJ2-6; D uncertain. Germline loops: CDR1 SEHNR, CDR2 FQNEAQ (reference sequence). The CDR3 sequence is 19 residues long. The V and J ends lost 1 base and 1 base respectively, with 17 bases between them. DNA of the CDR3: TGTGCCAGCAGCTTAGGGCGAAACGGACCGAATTCTGGGGCCAACGTCCTGACTTTC. Its translation: CASSLGRNGPNSGANVLTF.

This clone was recorded only once. This chain uses TRBV4-1 with TRBJ1-2, with D possibly matching TRBD1 (5 bases). The length of the CDR3 is 12 residues. Trimming stripped 1 base from V and 7 bases from J, with 7 bases between. Germline lookup yields CDR1 MGHRA and CDR2 YSYEKL. CDR3 in DNA: TGCGCCAGCAGCCAAGGACAGCCTGGCTACACCTTC. This codes for CASSQGQPGYTF.

The chain joins TRBV6-2 or TRBV6-3 to TRBJ1-2; D is unclear. The CDR3 totals 14 residues. The V end lost 1 base, the J end lost 4 bases, and 10 bases lay between the germline ends. Germline CDR1 and CDR2: MNHEY and SVGEGT. This chain's CDR3 is CASSYFSSTYGYTF. The CDR3 DNA is TGTGCCAGCAGTTACTTCTCTTCCACCTATGGCTACACCTTC.

V and J are TRBV5-8 and TRBJ1-1; D perhaps matches TRBD1 (5 bases). CDR3 length: 16 amino acids. V lost 0 bases and J 1 base, leaving 13 bases between the germline ends. Germline loops: CDR1 SGHTS, CDR2 YDEGEE. CDR3: CASSLDGGQGNTEAFF. The CDR3 nucleotides are TGTGCCAGCAGCTTGGATGGTGGGCAGGGGAACACTGAAGCTTTCTTT.

There are a few counts of this clone. The rearrangement joins TRBV9 to TRBJ1-2; D is unclear. The V end lost 0 bases, the J end lost 5 bases, and 11 bases lay between the germline ends. CDR3 length: 14 amino acids. The V gene's germline CDR1 is SGDLS and CDR2 YYNGEE. CDR3 nucleotide sequence: TGTGCCAGCAGCGTAGATAACAACCCTTATGGCTACACCTTC. It yields the protein CASSVDNNPYGYTF.

This chain's CDR3 is CASSGGGPIYEQYV. Written as DNA, the CDR3 is TGTGCCAGCAGCGGCGGAGGACCAATTTACGAGCAGTACGTC. The chain is built from TRBV5-5 and TRBJ2-7; weak D call: TRBD2 (5 bases). Germline lookup yields CDR1 SGHKS and CDR2 YYEKEE (reference sequence). V shed 4 bases and J shed 4 bases, with 15 bases lying between them. This CDR3 has 14 residues.

The rearrangement links TRBV9 to TRBJ1-2; tentative D call: TRBD1 (5 bases). CDR3 length: 14 residues. V was pared by 0 bases and J by 2 bases, with 8 bases between. Germline V gene sequence: CDR1 SGDLS, CDR2 YYNGEE. CDR3 in DNA: TGTGCCAGCAGCGTAGGGGGGGTCAACTATGGCTACACCTTC. It translates to CASSVGGVNYGYTF.

This clone was observed once. This sequence joins TRBV19 and TRBJ2-6; D is ambiguous. Germline assignment: CDR1 LNHDA and CDR2 SQIVND (reference sequence). This CDR3 is 17 amino acids long. V was shortened by 4 bases and J by 1 base, with 14 bases between the two germline ends. In DNA form, the CDR3 reads TGTGCCAGTAGTAATGGAGAGTTTTCTTCTGGGGCCAACGTCCTGACTTTC. As protein: CASSNGEFSSGANVLTF.

The chain uses TRBV5-4 and TRBJ1-4; possibly TRBD1 for D (5 bases). The CDR3 runs to 15 residues. Trimming took 3 bases from V and 7 from J, leaving 16 bases between them. CDR1 and CDR2 (germline): SGHNT, YYREEE (reference sequence). CDR3 DNA sequence: TGTGCCAGCAGCTCCCAGAGTGGGGGATCTGAAAAACTGTTTTTT. Translation gives CASSSQSGGSEKLFF.

V is TRBV2 and J is TRBJ1-2; 10 bases align to TRBD1. This CDR3 is 15 amino acids long. J was trimmed by 8 bases and V by 5 bases; bases with no gene match: 11. The germline gives CDR1 SNHLY, CDR2 FYNNEI. The CDR3 sequence is CASSFLGTGEDGYTF. As DNA, the CDR3 is TGTGCCAGCAGTTTTCTTGGGACAGGGGAGGACGGCTACACCTTC. The full variable domain, in which reference TRBV2 and TRBJ1-2 provide the parts outside the CDR3, is EPEVTQTPSHQVTQMGQEVILRCVPISNHLYFYWYRQILGQKVEFLVSFYNNEISEKSEIFDDQFSVERPDGSNFTLKIRSTKLEDSAMYFCASSFLGTGEDGYTFGSGTRLTVV.

The rearrangement joins TRBV3-1 (or the pseudogene TRBV3-2) to TRBJ1-1, with D unresolved. Between the trimmed V and J ends, which lost 0 bases and 1 base, there was a span of 6 bases. Germline V lookup: CDR1 LGHDT, CDR2 YNNKEL (reference sequence). The CDR3 consists of 14 residues. The CDR3 here is CASSQEWANTEAFF. CDR3 coding DNA: TGTGCCAGCAGCCAAGAGTGGGCGAACACTGAAGCTTTCTTT.

The rearrangement uses TRBV4-1 and TRBJ1-4; D gene uncertain. The V gene lost 1 base and the J gene lost 6 bases, with 9 bases spanning the gap. The length of the CDR3 is 14 residues. From germline, CDR1 is MGHRA and CDR2 YSYEKL. The DNA for the CDR3 is TGCGCCAGCAGCCAAGGTCAGAGATATGAAAAACTGTTTTTT. This encodes CASSQGQRYEKLFF.

V usage is TRBV27 and J usage is TRBJ1-2; TRBD1 might be the D (5 bases). The CDR3 consists of 15 residues. CDR1 and CDR2 from the germline V gene are MNHEY and SMNVEV (reference sequence). V was shortened by 7 bases and J by 1 base, with 16 bases between the two germline ends. The CDR3 region is CASTITGKGNYGYTF. The CDR3 coding sequence is TGTGCCAGCACCATAACAGGAAAGGGTAACTATGGCTACACCTTC.

This clone was detected only a few times. J is TRBJ1-2 and V is TRBV5-6; TRBD1 matches 9 bases. This CDR3 comprises 15 residues. CDR1 is SGHDT and CDR2 is YYEEEE in the germline V gene. With V trimmed by 3 bases and J by 4 bases, 7 bases remained unmatched. The chain's CDR3 is CASSSMGQGSYGYTF. The CDR3 region has the DNA TGTGCCAGCAGCTCGATGGGACAGGGAAGCTATGGCTACACCTTC.

This rearrangement joins TRBV11-2 to TRBJ2-7; the D is unclear. V lost 3 bases and J lost 3, with 6 bases in between. CDR1 and CDR2 (germline): SGHAT, FQNNGV. The CDR3 runs to 12 residues. The CDR3 DNA sequence: TGTGCCAGCAGCTTTAACAGCTACGAGCAGTACGTC. It yields the protein CASSFNSYEQYV.

V and J are TRBV19 and TRBJ1-5; D is perhaps TRBD1 (6 bases). Germline V lookup: CDR1 LNHDA, CDR2 SQIVND (reference sequence). Trimming left V 1 base short and J 3 bases short, with 10 bases between. The CDR3 sequence is 15 residues long. CDR3 in amino acids: CASSIGRGLNQPQHF. CDR3 DNA: TGTGCCAGTAGTATAGGCAGGGGTCTCAATCAGCCCCAGCATTTT.

This chain uses TRBV6-5 with TRBJ1-2; TRBD1 might be the D (6 bases). CDR1 and CDR2 (germline): MNHEY, SVGAGI. Trimming removed 4 bases from V and 4 bases from J, with 7 bases in between. This CDR3 is built from 12 residues. The chain's CDR3 is CASSLTGYGYTF. In DNA, the CDR3 is TGTGCCAGCAGTTTGACAGGCTATGGCTACACCTTC.

This chain connects TRBV4-1 to TRBJ1-2; a weak D match, TRBD1 (5 bases). Trimming removed 0 bases from V and 4 bases from J, with 15 bases in between. The CDR3 contains 16 residues. Per the germline V gene, CDR1 is MGHRA and CDR2 is YSYEKL. CDR3 residues: CASSQDWTPTAYGYTF. CDR3 bases: TGCGCCAGCAGCCAAGATTGGACACCAACCGCCTATGGCTACACCTTC.

The rearrangement links TRBV21-1 to TRBJ1-2; the D segment call TRBD1 is taken from the table without a DNA check. TRBV21-1 represents a pseudogene. The CDR3 covers 15 residues. Here the CDR3 DNA reads TGTGCCAACAAAGGACAGAAGAATAATAACTATGGCTACACCTTC. This codes for CANKGQKNNNYGYTF.

The V gene is TRBV19, the J gene TRBJ1-5; possible D gene TRBD1, 5 bases. The CDR3 is 16 amino acids. With 3 bases removed from V and 6 bases from J, the gap between germline ends came to 18 bases. Germline CDR1 is LNHDA and CDR2 is SQIVND (reference sequence). The CDR3 DNA reads TGTGCCAGTAGTATCGTCGGAAGGGGACGGGGTCAGCCCCAGCATTTT. The encoded protein is CASSIVGRGRGQPQHF.